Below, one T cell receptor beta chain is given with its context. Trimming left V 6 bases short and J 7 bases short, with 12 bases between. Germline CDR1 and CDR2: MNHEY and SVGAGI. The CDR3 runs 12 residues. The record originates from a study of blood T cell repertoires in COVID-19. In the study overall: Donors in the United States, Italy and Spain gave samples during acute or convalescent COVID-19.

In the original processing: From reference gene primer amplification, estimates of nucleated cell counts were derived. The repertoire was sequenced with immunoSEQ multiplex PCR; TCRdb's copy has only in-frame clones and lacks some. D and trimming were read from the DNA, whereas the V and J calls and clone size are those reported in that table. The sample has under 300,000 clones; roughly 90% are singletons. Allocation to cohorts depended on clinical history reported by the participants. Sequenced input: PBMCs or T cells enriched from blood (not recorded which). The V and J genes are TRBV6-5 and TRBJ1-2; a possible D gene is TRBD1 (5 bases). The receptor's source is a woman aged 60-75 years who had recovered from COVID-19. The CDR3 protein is CASRQGIFGYTF. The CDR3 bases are TGTGCCAGCAGGCAGGGTATTTTTGGCTACACCTTC.